The clone carrying this T cell receptor beta chain was counted a single time. This entry is derived from a study of OX40 agonist ivuxolimab in advanced cancers. Study-level background: The study treated patients with ivuxolimab, an agonistic anti-OX40 (CD134) antibody. Patients with hepatocellular carcinoma, melanoma, renal cell or head and neck cancer made up the dose-escalation patients. Three patients got partial responses; one had hepatocellular carcinoma and two had cutaneous melanoma.

Profiling relied on immunoSEQ multiplex PCR, and the TCRdb table lists in-frame clones only, not all of them. The sample has 70,000 or so clones; around four fifths are singletons. Germline CDR1 reads MNHNY; CDR2 reads SVGAGI (reference sequence). V dropped 6 bases and J dropped 8 bases, with 12 bases sitting between them. CDR3 length equals 12 residues. The rearrangement uses TRBV6-6 and TRBJ2-3, with D maybe TRBD2 (5 bases). The TCR comes from an adult with an advanced solid tumor such as melanoma, head and neck, liver or kidney cancer. Here the sequenced sample was CD4+ or CD8+ T cells sorted from blood, taken in a trial of the OX40 agonist ivuxolimab. The CDR3, as DNA: TGTGCCAGCAGCGAACGGGGTGTTACGCAGTATTTT. The encoded protein is CASSERGVTQYF.